The TCR beta chain under discussion was sequenced for a study of T cell changes during pregnancy in multiple sclerosis (dated by TCRdb to the late 2010s). The study in broad terms: The study looked at changes in the T cell repertoire across pregnancy in women with multiple sclerosis.

As for this clone: Its antigen specificity is not known. No base-level quality is on record; no much larger clone is a single base apart.

Library creation used the immunoSEQ multiplex PCR assay. Not all clones reach the TCRdb copy of this immuneACCESS table, which keeps in-frame sequences only. Checked studies attribute under half of the gap to unresolved V genes and leave the rest unexplained. This sample holds about 110,000 clones; approximately 90% were observed only once. Approximately 3.5% of the sample rests with the top ten. Source: peripheral blood, taken after pregnancy. This receptor was taken from a female donor with multiple sclerosis, enrolled in a pregnancy study.

In nucleotides, the sequence is TGTGCCAGCGGGTACAGGGAAGAGACCCAGTACTTC. Its translation is CASGYREETQYF. Rearrangement joined TRBV6-5 to TRBJ2-5; the best D guess is TRBD1, with 6 bases matching. The CDR3, from cysteine to phenylalanine, totals 12 residues. Just CDR3 DNA is preserved here, 36 bases in frame from base 1. CDR1 is given as MNHEY and CDR2 as SVGAGI, both from the germline V gene. Cut back by 8 bases and 3 bases, the V and J ends lie 10 bases apart.